The TCR beta chain under discussion was sequenced for a study of T cells of healthy individuals. TCRdb used MiXCR to reprocess the 5' RACE reads, holding one entry per CDR3 protein. The sample lists 100,000 or so distinct CDR3 sequences, 17% seen once, with roughly 6.1% in the top ten. The sequence was obtained from a human donor in good health.

CDR3 region: CAIRPGTGFEQYF. CDR3 nucleotide sequence: TGTGCCATCCGCCCCGGGACAGGGTTCGAGCAGTACTTC. The V gene is TRBV10-3, the J gene TRBJ2-7; 9 positions agree with TRBD1. This CDR3 has 13 amino acids. V lost 8 bases and J lost 6; bases outside the gene matches: 8. Germline V lookup: CDR1 ENHRY, CDR2 SYGVKD.